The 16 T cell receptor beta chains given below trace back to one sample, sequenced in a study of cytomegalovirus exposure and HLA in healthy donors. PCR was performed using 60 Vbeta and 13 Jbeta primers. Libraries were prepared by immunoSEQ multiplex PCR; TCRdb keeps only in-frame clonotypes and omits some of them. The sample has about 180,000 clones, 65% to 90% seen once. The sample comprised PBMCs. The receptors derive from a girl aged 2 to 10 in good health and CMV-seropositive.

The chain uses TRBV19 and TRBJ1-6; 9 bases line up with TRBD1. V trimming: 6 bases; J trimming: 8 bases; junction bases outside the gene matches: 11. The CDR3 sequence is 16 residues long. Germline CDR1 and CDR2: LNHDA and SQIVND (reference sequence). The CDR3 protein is CASSSGDGTGYSPLHF. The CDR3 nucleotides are TGTGCCAGTAGCTCCGGCGACGGGACAGGGTATTCACCCCTCCACTTT.

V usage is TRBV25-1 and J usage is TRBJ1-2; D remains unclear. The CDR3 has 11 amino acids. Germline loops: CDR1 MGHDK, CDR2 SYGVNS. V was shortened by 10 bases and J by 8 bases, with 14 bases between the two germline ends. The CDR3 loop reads CATSGGRGYTF. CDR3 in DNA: TGTGCCACCTCGGGAGGGCGCGGCTACACCTTC.

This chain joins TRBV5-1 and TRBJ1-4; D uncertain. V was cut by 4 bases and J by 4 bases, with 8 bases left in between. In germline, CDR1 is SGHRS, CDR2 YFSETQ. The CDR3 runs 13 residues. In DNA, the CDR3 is TGCGCCAGCAGCGGTAGTAATAATGAAAAACTGTTTTTT. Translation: CASSGSNNEKLFF.

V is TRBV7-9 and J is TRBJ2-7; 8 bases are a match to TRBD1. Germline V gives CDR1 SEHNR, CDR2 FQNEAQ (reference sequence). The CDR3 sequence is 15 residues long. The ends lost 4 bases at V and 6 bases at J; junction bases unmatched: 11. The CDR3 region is CASSSTGTGYCEQYF. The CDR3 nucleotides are TGTGCCAGCAGCTCGACCGGGACAGGTTATTGCGAGCAGTACTTC.

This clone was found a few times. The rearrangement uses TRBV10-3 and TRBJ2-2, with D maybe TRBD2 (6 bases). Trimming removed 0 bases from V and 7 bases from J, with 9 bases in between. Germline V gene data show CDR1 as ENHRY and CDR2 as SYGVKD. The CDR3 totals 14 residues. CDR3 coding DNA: TGTGCCATCAGTGAGTCGGTCGGGAGCGGGGAGCTGTTTTTT. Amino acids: CAISESVGSGELFF.

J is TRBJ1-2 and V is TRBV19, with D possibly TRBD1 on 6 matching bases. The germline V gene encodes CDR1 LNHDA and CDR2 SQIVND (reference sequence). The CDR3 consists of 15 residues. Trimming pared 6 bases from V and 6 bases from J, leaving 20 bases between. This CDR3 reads CASRMGGGILNGYTF. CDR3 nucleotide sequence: TGTGCCAGTAGAATGGGAGGGGGTATTTTGAATGGCTACACCTTC.

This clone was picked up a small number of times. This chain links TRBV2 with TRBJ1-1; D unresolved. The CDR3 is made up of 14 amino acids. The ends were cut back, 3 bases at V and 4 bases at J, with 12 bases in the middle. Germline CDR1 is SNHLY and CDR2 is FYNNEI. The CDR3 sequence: CASSDSSRGTEAFF. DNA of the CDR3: TGTGCCAGCAGTGACAGTAGTCGAGGCACTGAAGCTTTCTTT. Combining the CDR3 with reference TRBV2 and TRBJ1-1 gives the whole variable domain EPEVTQTPSHQVTQMGQEVILRCVPISNHLYFYWYRQILGQKVEFLVSFYNNEISEKSEIFDDQFSVERPDGSNFTLKIRSTKLEDSAMYFCASSDSSRGTEAFFGQGTRLTVV.

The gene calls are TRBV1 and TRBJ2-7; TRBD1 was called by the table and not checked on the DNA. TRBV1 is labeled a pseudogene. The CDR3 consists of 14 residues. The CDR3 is CTSSPRTGSYEQYF. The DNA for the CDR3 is TGCACCAGCAGCCCCCGGACAGGGAGTTACGAGCAGTACTTC.

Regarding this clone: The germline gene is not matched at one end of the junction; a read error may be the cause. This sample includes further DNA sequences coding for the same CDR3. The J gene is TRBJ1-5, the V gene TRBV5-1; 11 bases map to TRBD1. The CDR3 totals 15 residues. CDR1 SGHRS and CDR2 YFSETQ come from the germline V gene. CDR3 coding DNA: TGTGCCAGCAGCTTGGGACAGGGGGGCAATCAGCCCCAGCATTTT. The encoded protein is CASSLGQGGNQPQHF.

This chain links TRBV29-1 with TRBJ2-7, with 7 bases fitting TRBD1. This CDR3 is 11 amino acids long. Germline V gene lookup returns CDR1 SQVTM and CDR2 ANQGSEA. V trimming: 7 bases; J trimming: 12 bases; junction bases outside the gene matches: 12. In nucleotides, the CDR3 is TGCAGCGCTGGACAGGAACGAGCGGTGTACTTC. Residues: CSAGQERAVYF.

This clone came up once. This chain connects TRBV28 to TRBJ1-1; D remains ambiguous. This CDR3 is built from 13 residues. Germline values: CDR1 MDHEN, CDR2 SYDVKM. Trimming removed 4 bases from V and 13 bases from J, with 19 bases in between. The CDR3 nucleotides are TGTGCCAGCAGTTCTTCAGGCGGGAGGACTGGTTTCTTT. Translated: CASSSSGGRTGFF.

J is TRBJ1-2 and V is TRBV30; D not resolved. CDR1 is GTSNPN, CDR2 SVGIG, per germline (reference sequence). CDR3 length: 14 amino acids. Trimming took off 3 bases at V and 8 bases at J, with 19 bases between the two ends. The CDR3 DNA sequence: TGTGCCTGGAGCCGTAGGAACTCAGGATACGGCTACACCTTC. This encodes CAWSRRNSGYGYTF.

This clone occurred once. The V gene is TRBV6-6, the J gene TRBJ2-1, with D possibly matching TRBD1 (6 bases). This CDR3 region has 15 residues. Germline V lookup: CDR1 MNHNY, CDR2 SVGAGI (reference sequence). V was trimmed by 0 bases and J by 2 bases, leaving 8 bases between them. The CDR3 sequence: CASSYSGGTYNEQFF. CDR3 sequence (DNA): TGTGCCAGCAGTTACTCTGGGGGCACCTACAATGAGCAGTTCTTC.

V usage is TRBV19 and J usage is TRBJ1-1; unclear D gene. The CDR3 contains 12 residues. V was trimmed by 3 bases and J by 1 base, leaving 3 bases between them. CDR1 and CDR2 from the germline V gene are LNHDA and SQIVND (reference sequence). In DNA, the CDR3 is TGTGCCAGTAGTATCCAGAACACTGAAGCTTTCTTT. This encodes CASSIQNTEAFF.

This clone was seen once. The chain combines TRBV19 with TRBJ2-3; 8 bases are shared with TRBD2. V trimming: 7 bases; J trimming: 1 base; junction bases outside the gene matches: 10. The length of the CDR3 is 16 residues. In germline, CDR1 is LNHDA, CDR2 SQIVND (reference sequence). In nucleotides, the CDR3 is TGTGCCAGTACCCCGCGGCGGGAGGTCGGCACAGATACGCAGTATTTT. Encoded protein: CASTPRREVGTDTQYF. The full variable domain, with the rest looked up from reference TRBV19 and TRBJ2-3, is DGGITQSPKYLFRKEGQNVTLSCEQNLNHDAMYWYRQDPGQGLRLIYYSQIVNDFQKGDIAEGYSVSREKKESFPLTVTSAQKNPTAFYLCASTPRREVGTDTQYFGPGTRLTVL.

The CDR3 coding sequence is TGTGCCAGCAGCTTAGTAACAGATACGCAGTATTTT. It translates to CASSLVTDTQYF. This chain connects TRBV11-2 to TRBJ2-3; no reliable D call. This CDR3 comprises 12 residues. Germline lookup yields CDR1 SGHAT and CDR2 FQNNGV. Trimming stripped 1 base from V and 3 bases from J, with 2 bases between.